These 17 T cell receptor beta chains came from one sample sequenced in a study of blood T cell repertoires in COVID-19. Clones were read by immunoSEQ multiplex PCR, and TCRdb kept only the in-frame ones, dropping some. The sample consists of a few hundred thousand clones, under 90% of them appearing once. The source material was PBMCs or T cells enriched from blood (not recorded which). The receptors come from a woman aged 50 to 60 who had been exposed to COVID-19.

The chain is built from TRBV10-3 and TRBJ1-1, with TRBD1 matching over 8 bases. V trimming: 5 bases; J trimming: 5 bases; junction bases outside the gene matches: 7. Germline V lookup: CDR1 ENHRY, CDR2 SYGVKD. The CDR3 runs 14 residues. The CDR3 loop reads CAISQQGGETEAFF. The CDR3, as DNA: TGTGCCATCAGTCAACAGGGGGGGGAGACTGAAGCTTTCTTT.

DNA for the CDR3: TGTGCCAGCAGCCTAAGGACAGGACGGGAAGCTTTCTTT. Amino acid sequence: CASSLRTGREAFF. The chain has TRBV2 and TRBJ1-1; 7 bases line up with TRBD1. CDR1 is SNHLY and CDR2 is FYNNEI in the germline V gene. Trimming at V came to 6 bases and at J to 8 bases, leaving 9 bases not matched to a gene. This CDR3 spans 13 amino acids.

The chain joins TRBV18 to TRBJ2-1; 9 bases match TRBD1. The CDR3 loop spans 16 amino acids. Germline CDR1 and CDR2: KGHSH and LQKENI. V dropped 1 base and J dropped 2; count of bases not matched to a gene: 3. In DNA form, the CDR3 reads TGTGCCAGCTCACCACTGGGACAGGGCCCCTACAATGAGCAGTTCTTC. Translating gives CASSPLGQGPYNEQFF.

This chain links TRBV4-2 with TRBJ1-3; D is ambiguous. The CDR3 is 15 amino acids. Per the germline V gene, CDR1 is LGHNA and CDR2 is YNFKEQ. V dropped 0 bases and J dropped 0 bases, with 6 bases sitting between them. CDR3 region: CASSQDISSGNTIYF. For the CDR3, the DNA is TGTGCCAGCAGCCAAGATATCAGCTCTGGAAACACCATATATTTT.

The chain combines TRBV19 with TRBJ2-7; D is perhaps TRBD1 (6 bases). CDR3 length: 15 amino acids. Germline CDR1 LNHDA, CDR2 SQIVND (reference sequence). Between the trimmed V and J ends, which lost 0 bases and 2 bases, there was a span of 11 bases. The CDR3 here is CASSIDTQGTYEQYF. As DNA, the CDR3 is TGTGCCAGTAGTATAGATACACAGGGCACCTACGAGCAGTACTTC.

V gene TRBV15 combines with J gene TRBJ1-4, with 7 bases aligning to TRBD1. Germline V lookup: CDR1 LNHNV, CDR2 YYDKDF (reference sequence). The CDR3 runs 15 residues. V lost 0 bases, J lost 9 bases, and 7 bases stayed unmatched. CDR3 sequence: CATSRDNRGLKKLFF. The CDR3 DNA is TGTGCCACCAGCAGAGATAACAGGGGATTGAAAAAACTGTTTTTT.

The V and J genes are TRBV28 and TRBJ1-5; D may be TRBD1 (5 bases). The V gene's germline CDR1 is MDHEN and CDR2 SYDVKM. The CDR3 contains 13 residues. The V end lost 6 bases, the J end lost 9 bases, and 15 bases lay between the germline ends. The CDR3, as DNA: TGTGCCAGCAGCCTACCTTCGGGGGGGCCCCAGCATTTT. Its protein product is CASSLPSGGPQHF.

V and J are TRBV27 and TRBJ1-2; maybe TRBD1 (6 bases). V was shortened by 3 bases and J by 1 base, with 15 bases between the two germline ends. CDR1 and CDR2 from the germline V gene are MNHEY and SMNVEV (reference sequence). The CDR3 spans 16 residues. CDR3 sequence reads: CASSFYSTGFNYGYTF. The CDR3 nucleotides are TGTGCCAGCAGTTTCTATTCCACAGGGTTTAACTATGGCTACACCTTC.

This clone is a singleton in its sample. The chain is built from TRBV28 and TRBJ2-7, with TRBD2 identical over 10 bases. After removal of 6 bases from V and 4 bases from J, the junction contained 9 bases not matched to a gene. CDR3 length: 15 amino acids. Per the germline V gene, CDR1 is MDHEN and CDR2 is SYDVKM. The CDR3 bases are TGTGCCAGCAGAAACAGCGGGGGGGCTGTTTACGAGCAGTACTTC. The encoded protein is CASRNSGGAVYEQYF.

This CDR3 reads CASSQDISYNEQFF. The CDR3 nucleotides read TGTGCCAGCAGCCAAGATATCTCGTACAATGAGCAGTTCTTC. The J gene is TRBJ2-1, the V gene TRBV4-2; D unclear. Per the germline V gene, CDR1 is LGHNA and CDR2 is YNFKEQ. Trimming stripped 0 bases from V and 4 bases from J, with 7 bases between. The CDR3 is 14 residues long.

In its sample, this clone was seen once. This chain links TRBV7-9 with TRBJ1-4, with D maybe TRBD1 (6 bases). Germline CDR1 reads SEHNR; CDR2 reads FQNEAQ (reference sequence). CDR3 length equals 16 residues. Trimming took off 4 bases at V and 7 bases at J, with 19 bases between the two ends. The CDR3 DNA reads TGTGCCAGCAGCTCGAAATCAAACAGGGTTGGTGAAAAACTGTTTTTT. Translated, it gives CASSSKSNRVGEKLFF.

A single count supports this clone. The gene calls are TRBV2 and TRBJ1-2; D remains ambiguous. The CDR3 is 13 residues long. From germline, CDR1 is SNHLY and CDR2 FYNNEI. Trimming stripped 8 bases from V and 0 bases from J, with 10 bases between. The CDR3 nucleotides are TGTGCCAGCGACGAGCGGGCTAACTATGGCTACACCTTC. Protein product: CASDERANYGYTF.

V and J are TRBV11-2 and TRBJ1-1, with a tentative D call TRBD1 (5 bases). From germline, CDR1 is SGHAT and CDR2 FQNNGV. The V and J ends lost 8 bases and 0 bases respectively, with 10 bases between them. The CDR3 runs to 13 residues. As DNA, the CDR3 is TGTGCCAGCGGACGGGGGGTGAACACTGAAGCTTTCTTT. Translated: CASGRGVNTEAFF. Full variable domain (remainder filled in from reference TRBV11-2 and TRBJ1-1): EAGVAQSPRYKIIEKRQSVAFWCNPISGHATLYWYQQILGQGPKLLIQFQNNGVVDDSQLPKDRFSAERLKGVDSTLKIQPAKLEDSAVYLCASGRGVNTEAFFGQGTRLTVV.

This chain uses TRBV2 with TRBJ2-5; D not resolved. Trimming removed 4 bases from V and 10 bases from J, with 10 bases in between. CDR1 and CDR2 (germline): SNHLY, FYNNEI. The CDR3 has 11 residues. In DNA, the CDR3 is TGTGCCAGCAGTGGAGGCCCCGTCCAGTACTTC. Protein product: CASSGGPVQYF.

The rearrangement uses TRBV5-1 and TRBJ2-1; 9 positions match TRBD1. Looked up from germline, CDR1 is SGHRS and CDR2 is YFSETQ. The V and J ends lost 4 bases and 7 bases, in that order; junction bases with no gene match: 9. The CDR3 has 15 residues. CDR3 region: CASSNTGTGINEQFF. Written as DNA, the CDR3 is TGCGCCAGCAGCAATACCGGGACAGGGATTAATGAGCAGTTCTTC.

The V gene is TRBV10-3, the J gene TRBJ2-7; D might be TRBD1 (5 bases). V dropped 8 bases and J dropped 6 bases, with 11 bases sitting between them. CDR1 is ENHRY, CDR2 SYGVKD, per germline. This CDR3 region has 11 residues. The CDR3 region is CAIAGQSEQYF. CDR3 DNA: TGTGCCATCGCAGGGCAGAGCGAGCAGTACTTC.

The V and J genes are TRBV3-1 (or the pseudogene TRBV3-2) and TRBJ1-4; 7 bases are a match to TRBD1. With V trimmed by 2 bases and J by 7 bases, 10 bases remained unmatched. Germline V gene sequence: CDR1 LGHDT, CDR2 YNNKEL (reference sequence). CDR3 length equals 16 residues. CDR3 coding DNA: TGTGCCAGCAGCCAACCTTTTACAGGGGCGGGTGAAAAACTGTTTTTT. Translation: CASSQPFTGAGEKLFF.